A selection of T cell receptor beta chains follows, all from one sample in a study of cytomegalovirus exposure and HLA in healthy donors. The repertoire was sequenced with immunoSEQ multiplex PCR; TCRdb's copy has only in-frame clones and lacks some. The table has some 100,000 clones, roughly 86% seen once; the top ten hold more than 2%. Sequencing used PBMCs. The receptors were gathered from a woman younger than 35 in good health and CMV-seronegative. Each CDR3 is given without its conserved first and last residue. Each record gives: V gene, J gene, CDR3 protein.

TRBV5-4	TRBJ2-7	ASSYDNGYEQY
TRBV4-2	TRBJ2-6	ASSQEPRVLGSGANVLT
TRBV7-2	TRBJ1-5	ASSLAGGGLNQPQH
TRBV4-2	TRBJ2-7	ASSPDRLYEQY
TRBV4-1	TRBJ2-1	ASSQGRSGRAEYNEQF
TRBV18	TRBJ2-7	ASSPSSGGTYEQY
TRBV6-1	TRBJ2-2	ASSELSGRPGTGELF
TRBV18	TRBJ2-4	ASSASGSYVDIQY
TRBV20-1	TRBJ2-7	SATKREQY
TRBV21-1	TRBJ1-5	ASTTTGQGNQPQH
TRBV9	TRBJ2-2	ASRPPGGEGGELF
TRBV21-1	TRBJ2-7	ASSKIQAPGVTNYGRDEQY
TRBV18	TRBJ1-5	ASSPDRDTRH
TRBV9	TRBJ1-2	ASSVDPLQGNYGYT
TRBV6-5	TRBJ1-5	ASSFWRTDSNQPQH
TRBV4-3	TRBJ2-1	ASSQAASGSYNEQF
TRBV28	TRBJ2-3	ASSPLQRGGATDTQY
TRBV18	TRBJ2-3	ASSRAGGTDTQY
TRBV19	TRBJ1-1	ASPLTGANTEAF
TRBV4-1	TRBJ2-7	ASSHGGGHEQY
TRBV6-5	TRBJ1-1	ASSPQGTGSEAF
TRBV7-2	TRBJ2-1	ASSSILSSYNEQF
TRBV18	TRBJ1-4	ASSPQGLQEKLF
TRBV6-5	TRBJ1-2	ASSWTGGDGYT
TRBV23-1	TRBJ2-3	ASRQGGTDTQY
TRBV28	TRBJ1-2	ASSPGQHYGYT